Following are 13 T cell receptor beta chains from one sample sequenced in a study of T cell responses to AZD1222 COVID-19 vaccine (dated by TCRdb to the early 2020s). Library preparation used the immunoSEQ multiplex PCR assay. TCRdb limited this immuneACCESS table to in-frame rearrangements with V and J called. A share of clones is missing; checked studies link under half to unresolved V genes, and the rest is unexplained. The sample yields tens of thousands of clones; about 90% were counted once. The ten largest make up under 6.5% of the sample. The label giving this sample's time point can be read as: baseline before first vaccination. The sequences come from peripheral blood, collected on day 0 of AZD1222 vaccination. The receptor set was obtained from an adult in good health.

The rearrangement links TRBV12-3 or TRBV12-4 to TRBJ2-1; possibly TRBD1 for D (6 bases). The CDR3 extends over 12 amino acids. Between the trimmed V and J ends, which lost 6 bases and 8 bases, there was a span of 11 bases. The CDR3 DNA reads TGTGCCAGCAGCCAGACAGGTCATGAGCAGTTCTTC. This codes for CASSQTGHEQFF.

This clone was observed once. The chain carries TRBV19 and TRBJ1-5, with TRBD1 matching over 8 bases. V lost 6 bases, J lost 1 base, and 5 bases stayed unmatched. Germline values: CDR1 LNHDA, CDR2 SQIVND (reference sequence). The CDR3 is 15 residues long. In DNA form, the CDR3 reads TGTGCCAGTAGGACACAGGGGGGAAGCAATCAGCCCCAGCATTTT. Amino acid sequence: CASRTQGGSNQPQHF.

The V and J genes are TRBV5-1 and TRBJ2-3, with unresolved D. This CDR3 has 17 amino acids. The V end lost 3 bases, the J end lost 2 bases, and 19 bases lay between the germline ends. CDR1 and CDR2 (germline): SGHRS, YFSETQ. The CDR3 DNA sequence: TGCGCCAGCAGCTCCCTACCTTTTACGGGTAACACAGATACGCAGTATTTT. Translated: CASSSLPFTGNTDTQYF. The full variable domain, rest sourced from reference TRBV5-1 and TRBJ2-3, is KAGVTQTPRYLIKTRGQQVTLSCSPISGHRSVSWYQQTPGQGLQFLFEYFSETQRNKGNFPGRFSGRQFSNSRSEMNVSTLELGDSALYLCASSSLPFTGNTDTQYFGPGTRLTVL.

The table lists this clone with a few counts. V gene TRBV5-5 combines with J gene TRBJ1-1; D is undetermined. This CDR3 spans 13 amino acids. The V end was cut by 2 bases, the J end by 1 base, with 6 bases between. Per the germline V gene, CDR1 is SGHKS and CDR2 is YYEKEE (reference sequence). CDR3 sequence reads: CASSLTANTEAFF. The CDR3 DNA follows: TGTGCCAGCAGCTTAACAGCGAACACTGAAGCTTTCTTT.

The chain carries TRBV3-1 (or the pseudogene TRBV3-2) and TRBJ1-2; 11 nucleotides align to TRBD1. CDR1 is LGHDT, CDR2 YNNKEL, per germline (reference sequence). The CDR3 extends over 15 amino acids. The J segment lost 7 bases and the V segment lost 1 base, leaving 5 bases of the junction unmatched. The CDR3 loop reads CASSQGTGGLSGYTF. CDR3 bases: TGTGCCAGCAGCCAAGGGACAGGGGGCCTATCTGGCTACACCTTC.

V usage is TRBV6-5 and J usage is TRBJ2-3; TRBD1 or TRBD2 may be the D gene (5 bases each). The CDR3 has 14 amino acids. The V and J ends lost 2 bases and 5 bases respectively, with 11 bases between them. CDR1 MNHEY and CDR2 SVGAGI come from the germline V gene. The chain's CDR3 is CASSYGGFRDTQYF. The CDR3 DNA is TGTGCCAGCAGTTACGGGGGTTTTAGAGATACGCAGTATTTT.

V and J are TRBV11-2 and TRBJ1-5, with a tentative D call TRBD1 (5 bases). The CDR3 runs 15 residues. CDR1 is SGHAT, CDR2 FQNNGV, per germline. V lost 2 bases and J 5 bases, leaving 13 bases between the germline ends. The CDR3 spells CASSLREGRDQPQHF. Written as DNA, the CDR3 is TGTGCCAGCAGCTTAAGGGAGGGGCGCGATCAGCCCCAGCATTTT.

The CDR3 loop is CASSIRHLSGGTDTQYF. In nucleotides, the CDR3 is TGTGCCAGTAGTATTCGCCACCTTAGCGGGGGGACAGATACGCAGTATTTT. This chain uses TRBV19 with TRBJ2-3; TRBD2 agrees at 10 bases. Losses at the gene ends were 3 bases for V and 3 bases for J; bases not matched to a gene: 9. Per the germline V gene, CDR1 is LNHDA and CDR2 is SQIVND (reference sequence). The CDR3 is made up of 17 amino acids.

The rearrangement uses TRBV29-1 and TRBJ1-5, with a tentative D call TRBD1 (6 bases). The CDR3 is 14 amino acids. Germline assignment: CDR1 SQVTM and CDR2 ANQGSEA. V lost 6 bases to trimming and J lost 3 bases, with 15 bases between them. As DNA, the CDR3 is TGCAGCGTGGCCCAGGGGACCGTCAATCAGCCCCAGCATTTT. Translating it yields CSVAQGTVNQPQHF. Full variable domain (rest looked up from reference TRBV29-1 and TRBJ1-5): SAVISQKPSRDICQRGTSLTIQCQVDSQVTMMFWYRQQPGQSLTLIATANQGSEATYESGFVIDKFPISRPNLTFSTLTVSNMSPEDSSIYLCSVAQGTVNQPQHFGDGTRLSIL.

The rearrangement uses TRBV9 and TRBJ2-5; D gene uncertain. Germline CDR1 reads SGDLS; CDR2 reads YYNGEE. The V and J ends lost 0 bases and 1 base respectively, with 10 bases between them. This CDR3 contains 15 residues. The CDR3 sequence: CASSVGWSLQETQYF. CDR3 nucleotide sequence: TGTGCCAGCAGCGTAGGGTGGAGTCTCCAAGAGACCCAGTACTTC.

V is TRBV5-1 and J is TRBJ2-7; no firm D call. The CDR3 is made up of 14 amino acids. V was trimmed by 4 bases and J by 1 base, leaving 12 bases between them. Germline V gives CDR1 SGHRS, CDR2 YFSETQ. The CDR3 loop reads CASSPELVSYEQYF. Written as DNA, the CDR3 is TGCGCCAGCAGCCCCGAGTTAGTTTCCTACGAGCAGTACTTC.

The rearrangement uses TRBV5-3 and TRBJ1-3, with D tentatively TRBD1 (5 bases). TRBV5-3 qualifies as an ORF whose function is uncertain. V dropped 4 bases and J dropped 4 bases, with 9 bases sitting between them. The CDR3 spans 13 residues. CDR3 bases: TGTGCCAGAAGCCGTGGGGCGGGAAACACCATATATTTT. Translated, it gives CARSRGAGNTIYF.

This chain links TRBV5-1 with TRBJ1-4; a weak D match, TRBD1 (5 bases). There are 14 residues in the CDR3. Germline V gene lookup returns CDR1 SGHRS and CDR2 YFSETQ. Trimming shortened V by 4 bases and J by 6 bases, and 13 bases separated the two germline ends. CDR3: CASSKGTADEKLFF. CDR3 sequence (DNA): TGCGCCAGCAGCAAAGGGACGGCGGATGAAAAACTGTTTTTT.